These 2 T cell receptor beta chains were sequenced from one sample in a study of chemoradiotherapy in HPV16-positive cancers. Data came from immunoSEQ multiplex PCR; TCRdb stores just in-frame clones and leaves some out. The sample contains roughly 40,000 clones, around 82% of which appear only once. Sample: blood, taken from a patient who underwent chemoradiotherapy. The source is a human donor with HPV-associated anogenital cancer.

The chain uses TRBV7-7 and TRBJ2-1, with D possibly being TRBD1 (6 bases). V lost 9 bases to trimming and J lost 9 bases, with 15 bases between them. The CDR3 contains 12 residues. The germline V gene encodes CDR1 SSHAT and CDR2 FNYEAQ (reference sequence). The CDR3 sequence is CASGGRVGEQFF. In nucleotides, the CDR3 is TGTGCCAGTGGGGGCAGGGTTGGTGAGCAGTTCTTC.

This chain links TRBV30 with TRBJ1-1, with D unclear. The CDR3 consists of 14 residues. Germline V gives CDR1 GTSNPN, CDR2 SVGIG (reference sequence). Deletions cut 3 bases from V and 0 bases from J, with 11 bases between. The CDR3 DNA reads as TGTGCCTGGAGCAGGAGCGAATTGAACACTGAAGCTTTCTTT. Its protein product is CAWSRSELNTEAFF.